A single sample gave rise to the 30 T cell receptor beta chains below, sequenced in a study of blood T cell repertoires in COVID-19. Clones were read by immunoSEQ multiplex PCR, and TCRdb kept only the in-frame ones, dropping some. The table shows some 49,000 clones, with around 90% occurring only once. Sample: peripheral blood. The receptors stem from a man between 65 and 85 years old with active COVID-19.

This chain joins TRBV25-1 and TRBJ2-2, with 8 positions matching TRBD2. The CDR3 extends over 17 amino acids. The V gene end was trimmed by 4 bases and the J gene end by 3 bases; junction bases not matched to a gene: 10. Germline CDR1 reads MGHDK; CDR2 reads SYGVNS. The CDR3: CASSGYPSGPYTGELFF. The CDR3, as DNA: TGTGCCAGCAGTGGATACCCTAGCGGGCCGTACACCGGGGAGCTGTTTTTT.

V is TRBV6-6 and J is TRBJ2-5, with 10 nucleotides matching TRBD2. The CDR3 is 16 amino acids. Germline CDR1 MNHNY, CDR2 SVGAGI (reference sequence). V was clipped by 1 base and J by 2 bases; unmatched bases: 4. In nucleotides, the CDR3 is TGTGCCAGCAGTTACTGGGTAGCGGGAGGTCAAGAGACCCAGTACTTC. Its protein is CASSYWVAGGQETQYF.

The J gene is TRBJ2-2, the V gene TRBV4-3, with D unclear. V was shortened by 3 bases and J by 1 base, with 6 bases between the two germline ends. CDR3 length: 14 residues. Germline loops: CDR1 LGHNA, CDR2 YSLEER. This chain's CDR3 is CASSHPQNTGELFF. The CDR3 nucleotides are TGCGCCAGCAGCCACCCCCAGAACACCGGGGAGCTGTTTTTT.

The rearrangement uses TRBV29-1 and TRBJ2-6, with 10 bases fitting TRBD1. The CDR3 consists of 16 residues. Trimming took 5 bases from V and 0 from J; bases not matched to a gene: 4. CDR1 and CDR2 from the germline V gene are SQVTM and ANQGSEA. In nucleotides, the CDR3 is TGCAGCGTTTCCGGGACAGGGGTCTCTGGGGCCAACGTCCTGACTTTC. This encodes CSVSGTGVSGANVLTF.

This clone occurred once. This sequence joins TRBV25-1 and TRBJ1-5; 9 nucleotides match TRBD1. Unmatched junction bases numbered 4, after V lost 4 bases and J lost 0 bases. The CDR3 is 16 amino acids. CDR1 MGHDK and CDR2 SYGVNS come from the germline V gene. For the CDR3, the DNA is TGTGCCAGCAGTGGCGAGACAGGGGGTAGCAATCAGCCCCAGCATTTT. Translation gives CASSGETGGSNQPQHF.

The chain joins TRBV10-3 to TRBJ1-2; TRBD1 aligns across 7 bases. CDR3 length: 15 amino acids. CDR1 and CDR2 from the germline V gene are ENHRY and SYGVKD. V dropped 5 bases and J dropped 1; count of bases not matched to a gene: 7. Here the CDR3 reads CAISPQGQDNYGYTF. CDR3 sequence (DNA): TGTGCCATCAGTCCCCAAGGACAGGATAACTATGGCTACACCTTC.

The chain is built from TRBV27 and TRBJ1-6; maybe TRBD1 (5 bases). There are 14 residues in the CDR3. V lost 2 bases to trimming and J lost 4 bases, with 6 bases between them. Germline loops: CDR1 MNHEY, CDR2 SMNVEV (reference sequence). The CDR3 DNA reads as TGTGCCAGCAGTTTAGGGGGGTATAATTCACCCCTCCACTTT. Its translation is CASSLGGYNSPLHF.

This chain joins TRBV15 and TRBJ1-5; a weak D match, TRBD1 (5 bases). CDR3 length equals 16 residues. Looked up from germline, CDR1 is LNHNV and CDR2 is YYDKDF (reference sequence). Trimming left V 2 bases short and J 2 bases short, with 13 bases between. The CDR3 DNA is TGTGCCACCAGCAGATCTCAGGGATCAGGCAATCAGCCCCAGCATTTT. It specifies CATSRSQGSGNQPQHF. Combining the CDR3 with reference TRBV15 and TRBJ1-5 gives the whole variable domain DAMVIQNPRYQVTQFGKPVTLSCSQTLNHNVMYWYQQKSSQAPKLLFHYYDKDFNNEADTPDNFQSRRPNTSFCFLDIRSPGLGDTAMYLCATSRSQGSGNQPQHFGDGTRLSIL.

The rearrangement uses TRBV3-1 (or the pseudogene TRBV3-2) and TRBJ1-2, with 8 bases identical to TRBD1. CDR3 length: 12 amino acids. Trimming removed 6 bases from V and 3 bases from J; junction bases left unmatched: 0. Germline CDR1 LGHDT, CDR2 YNNKEL (reference sequence). The DNA of the CDR3 is TGTGCCAGCAGGACAGGGGACTATGGCTACACCTTC. Amino acids: CASRTGDYGYTF.

The chain has TRBV18 and TRBJ2-1; 8 bases line up with TRBD1. CDR3 length: 14 residues. CDR1 is KGHSH, CDR2 LQKENI, per germline. V lost 7 bases to trimming and J lost 5 bases; unmatched junction nucleotides: 7. The CDR3, as DNA: TGTGCCAGCTTATCCCAGGGGGCCCACAATGAGCAGTTCTTC. This encodes CASLSQGAHNEQFF.

The V and J genes are TRBV19 and TRBJ1-2; maybe TRBD1 (5 bases). The CDR3 extends over 13 amino acids. The V gene lost 6 bases and the J gene lost 6 bases, with 14 bases spanning the gap. The germline CDR1 and CDR2 sequences are LNHDA and SQIVND (reference sequence). The DNA for the CDR3 is TGTGCCAGTAGCCTGGGGGGAATGAATGGCTACACCTTC. Translation: CASSLGGMNGYTF.

The rearrangement uses TRBV6-2 or TRBV6-3 and TRBJ2-5; 7 bases agree with TRBD1. This CDR3 has 11 residues. V gave up 5 bases and J gave up 11 bases; unmatched junction bases: 5. Germline-derived CDR1 and CDR2 are MNHEY and SVGEGT. The CDR3: CASSQTGLQYF. The CDR3 DNA is TGTGCCAGCAGTCAGACAGGGTTGCAGTACTTC.

V gene TRBV21-1 combines with J gene TRBJ2-3; the table's D gene call, TRBD2, was not cross checked with the DNA. TRBV21-1 is flagged as a pseudogene. The length of the CDR3 is 19 residues. In DNA, the CDR3 is TGTGCCAGCAGCAAAGAGACAGCTAGCGGGACAGCTAGCACAGATACGCAGTATTTT. It is translated as CASSKETASGTASTDTQYF.

The chain has TRBV7-3 and TRBJ1-5, with TRBD1 matching over 9 bases. Trimming took 3 bases from V and 2 from J; bases not matched to a gene: 5. Germline assignment: CDR1 SGHTA and CDR2 FQGTGA. CDR3 size: 16 residues. The CDR3 is CASSFGGQGGNQPQHF. The CDR3 DNA reads as TGTGCCAGCAGCTTTGGGGGACAGGGAGGCAATCAGCCCCAGCATTTT.

The chain combines TRBV30 with TRBJ2-1; possibly TRBD2 for D (5 bases). Germline CDR1 and CDR2: GTSNPN and SVGIG (reference sequence). The CDR3 extends over 13 amino acids. Trimming pared 8 bases from V and 7 bases from J, leaving 18 bases between. This CDR3 reads CAAVVDYSNEQFF. The DNA of the CDR3 is TGTGCCGCGGTCGTCGACTATTCAAATGAGCAGTTCTTC.

The V gene is TRBV29-1, the J gene TRBJ2-2; 7 bases agree with TRBD2. The CDR3 is made up of 15 amino acids. Germline V CDR1 and CDR2: SQVTM, ANQGSEA. V trimming: 6 bases; J trimming: 6 bases; junction bases outside the gene matches: 13. CDR3 protein: CSVRGGRGAPGELFF. The CDR3 DNA reads as TGCAGCGTCCGTGGTGGGAGGGGCGCCCCCGGGGAGCTGTTTTTT.

The V and J genes are TRBV18 and TRBJ1-5, with no clear D. CDR1 is KGHSH and CDR2 is LQKENI in the germline V gene. The CDR3 totals 14 residues. V dropped 6 bases and J dropped 2 bases, with 11 bases sitting between them. CDR3 amino acids: CASSEASRNQPQHF. The CDR3 DNA sequence: TGTGCCAGCTCCGAGGCATCACGCAATCAGCCCCAGCATTTT.

V gene TRBV28 combines with J gene TRBJ1-1; D is perhaps TRBD1 (5 bases). CDR3 size: 12 residues. CDR1 is MDHEN, CDR2 SYDVKM, per germline. V lost 6 bases to trimming and J lost 7 bases, with 12 bases between them. The DNA for the CDR3 is TGTGCCAGCAGCCGCTCAGGGATTGAAGCTTTCTTT. This codes for CASSRSGIEAFF.

The rearrangement uses TRBV6-6 and TRBJ2-5, with D possibly being TRBD1 (6 bases). The CDR3 contains 14 residues. Germline assignment: CDR1 MNHNY and CDR2 SVGAGI (reference sequence). V lost 6 bases to trimming and J lost 6 bases, with 17 bases between them. CDR3 in amino acids: CASSLIQGLQTQYF. The CDR3, as DNA: TGTGCCAGCAGCTTAATCCAGGGGTTGCAGACCCAGTACTTC.

The V and J genes are TRBV5-4 and TRBJ2-3; 10 bases are a match to TRBD2. J lost 4 bases, V lost 5 bases, and 10 bases had no gene match. Germline CDR1 is SGHNT and CDR2 is YYREEE (reference sequence). The CDR3 length is 16 residues. The CDR3 nucleotides read TGTGCCAGCAGATATCTCTCCGGGACTAGCGCAGATACGCAGTATTTT. It yields the protein CASRYLSGTSADTQYF.

V gene TRBV4-3 combines with J gene TRBJ2-2; 8 positions agree with TRBD1. The CDR3 runs to 16 residues. The junction had 7 bases not matched to a gene; V was cut back by 3 bases and J by 4 bases. The germline gives CDR1 LGHNA, CDR2 YSLEER. The CDR3 bases are TGCGCCAGCAGCCATGCAGGGGGCTCGTTCACCGGGGAGCTGTTTTTT. This codes for CASSHAGGSFTGELFF.

The chain has TRBV18 and TRBJ2-5, with a weak D call TRBD2 (7 bases). The CDR3 loop spans 15 amino acids. CDR1 is KGHSH and CDR2 is LQKENI in the germline V gene. V was pared by 2 bases and J by 0 bases, with 10 bases between. CDR3 nucleotides: TGTGCCAGCTCACCAGCGGGGGCTCACCAAGAGACCCAGTACTTC. Translating gives CASSPAGAHQETQYF. Supplemented by reference TRBV18 and TRBJ2-5, the full variable domain reads NAGVMQNPRHLVRRRGQEARLRCSPMKGHSHVYWYRQLPEEGLKFMVYLQKENIIDESGMPKERFSAEFPKEGPSILRIQQVVRGDSAAYFCASSPAGAHQETQYFGPGTRLLVL.

The chain uses TRBV18 and TRBJ2-7; 7 bases map to TRBD1. The ends lost 2 bases at V and 2 bases at J; junction bases unmatched: 3. The CDR3 extends over 14 amino acids. Germline V lookup: CDR1 KGHSH, CDR2 LQKENI. CDR3 protein: CASSPGQVPYEQYF. The CDR3 region has the DNA TGTGCCAGCTCACCAGGACAGGTACCCTACGAGCAGTACTTC.

The chain couples TRBV6-5 to TRBJ2-5; weak D call: TRBD2 (6 bases). Trimming removed 6 bases at V and 0 bases at J, with 14 bases between. Germline loops: CDR1 MNHEY, CDR2 SVGAGI. The CDR3 runs to 15 residues. The chain's CDR3 is CASSPGTAYQETQYF. In DNA form, the CDR3 reads TGTGCCAGCAGCCCCGGGACTGCGTACCAAGAGACCCAGTACTTC.

J is TRBJ2-3 and V is TRBV5-1; 7 bases are a match to TRBD1. The germline gives CDR1 SGHRS, CDR2 YFSETQ. V dropped 7 bases and J dropped 0; count of bases not matched to a gene: 5. This CDR3 is built from 14 residues. CDR3 in DNA: TGCGCCAGCGAACAGGGGCCAAGCACAGATACGCAGTATTTT. Its translation is CASEQGPSTDTQYF.

This rearrangement joins TRBV19 to TRBJ2-3, with 13 nucleotides matching TRBD2. The germline gives CDR1 LNHDA, CDR2 SQIVND (reference sequence). This CDR3 contains 16 residues. V shed 9 bases, J shed 0 bases, and the junction held 6 bases outside the gene matches. CDR3 sequence: CASRLAGGPSTDTQYF. The CDR3 region has the DNA TGTGCCAGCAGACTAGCGGGGGGCCCTAGCACAGATACGCAGTATTTT.

The chain is built from TRBV27 and TRBJ1-5; D gene unclear. CDR1 and CDR2 (germline): MNHEY, SMNVEV (reference sequence). The CDR3 has 14 residues. With 2 bases removed from V and 2 bases from J, the gap between germline ends came to 7 bases. CDR3: CASSLVAGNQPQHF. CDR3 coding DNA: TGTGCCAGCAGTTTAGTGGCGGGCAATCAGCCCCAGCATTTT.

The chain uses TRBV27 and TRBJ2-7, with TRBD1 identical over 9 bases. The V and J ends lost 3 bases and 7 bases, in that order; junction bases with no gene match: 16. This CDR3 has 17 amino acids. Germline V gene lookup returns CDR1 MNHEY and CDR2 SMNVEV (reference sequence). The CDR3 region is CASSFDGAGTGNREQYF. Written as DNA, the CDR3 is TGTGCCAGCAGTTTTGATGGGGCCGGGACAGGGAATCGGGAGCAGTACTTC.

This chain joins TRBV7-2 and TRBJ1-2; D is unresolved. Germline V lookup: CDR1 SGHTA, CDR2 FQGNSA. Trimming removed 4 bases at V and 0 bases at J, with 12 bases between. The CDR3 is 15 residues long. CDR3 loop: CASSYSGSPNYGYTF. The CDR3 coding sequence is TGTGCCAGCAGCTATTCCGGTAGTCCTAACTATGGCTACACCTTC.

This clone showed up just once. The chain links TRBV6-2 or TRBV6-3 to TRBJ2-5, with 9 bases matching TRBD2. This CDR3 has 16 amino acids. Germline values: CDR1 MNHEY, CDR2 SVGEGT. V lost 6 bases, J lost 0 bases, and 8 bases stayed unmatched. The CDR3 DNA sequence: TGTGCCAGCAGCCGCGGACTAGCGAGAAACCAAGAGACCCAGTACTTC. This gives the protein CASSRGLARNQETQYF.